One and the same sample provided the 8 T cell receptor beta chains below, sequenced in a study of vaccination effects on CD4 cells after COVID-19. Libraries were prepared by immunoSEQ multiplex PCR; TCRdb keeps only in-frame clonotypes and omits some of them. The table lists more than 45,000 clones, roughly 80% of them singletons. Which antigens these TCRs recognize remains unknown. Culture proceeded for approximately 10 days, and CD4+ T cells were then isolated. The specimen comprised CD4+ T cells from PBMCs cultured without peptide, sampled before COVID-19 vaccination. The receptors stem from a human donor who received a COVID-19 vaccine.

This rearrangement joins TRBV18 to TRBJ2-7; TRBD2 matches at 10 bases. The CDR3 has 16 residues. CDR1 is KGHSH and CDR2 is LQKENI in the germline V gene. V was pared by 3 bases and J by 1 base, with 6 bases of the junction left unmatched. The CDR3 loop reads CASSPDIAGGSYEQYV. CDR3 DNA sequence: TGTGCCAGCTCACCCGATATAGCGGGGGGATCCTACGAGCAGTACGTC.

The V and J genes are TRBV7-8 and TRBJ1-6; no clear D gene. V lost 3 bases and J lost 0, with 6 bases in between. From germline, CDR1 is SGHVS and CDR2 FQNEAQ. This CDR3 is built from 15 residues. CDR3 coding DNA: TGTGCCAGCAGCTTCCGGAGCTCCTATAATTCACCCCTCCACTTT. Amino acid sequence: CASSFRSSYNSPLHF.

In its sample, this clone was seen a few times. The chain uses TRBV3-1 (or the pseudogene TRBV3-2) and TRBJ1-6; the D gene is possibly TRBD1 (6 bases). The CDR3 sequence is 12 residues long. Germline CDR1 LGHDT, CDR2 YNNKEL (reference sequence). V was clipped by 6 bases and J by 12 bases, with 12 bases between them. CDR3 loop: CASSQTGIPLHF. The CDR3 DNA reads as TGTGCCAGCAGTCAAACAGGGATACCCCTCCACTTT.

The chain joins TRBV28 to TRBJ1-3; TRBD1 is a possible D gene (6 bases). CDR1 and CDR2 from the germline V gene are MDHEN and SYDVKM. V shed 3 bases and J shed 2 bases, with 17 bases lying between them. The CDR3 is 17 residues long. CDR3 residues: CASSFTFAGAPGNTIYF. In nucleotides, the CDR3 is TGTGCCAGCAGTTTCACATTTGCAGGGGCTCCTGGAAACACCATATATTTT.

The J gene is TRBJ2-1, the V gene TRBV3-1 (or the pseudogene TRBV3-2); the match to TRBD1 covers 7 bases. Per germline, CDR1 LGHDT and CDR2 YNNKEL (reference sequence). This CDR3 has 14 residues. Trimming cost V 2 bases and J 6 bases; bases outside gene matches: 4. In nucleotides, the CDR3 is TGTGCCAGCAGCCAAATGTCAGGGGGCAATGAGCAGTTCTTC. Its protein is CASSQMSGGNEQFF.

The sample holds a few counts of this clone. This chain uses TRBV11-3 with TRBJ1-1; TRBD1 matches at 10 bases. This CDR3 has 13 residues. V lost 5 bases, J lost 6 bases, and 3 bases stayed unmatched. Per the germline V gene, CDR1 is SGHNT and CDR2 is YENEEA. The CDR3 reads CASSHGTGAEAFF. In DNA, the CDR3 is TGTGCCAGCAGCCATGGGACAGGGGCTGAAGCTTTCTTT.

The chain uses TRBV3-1 (or the pseudogene TRBV3-2) and TRBJ2-1; 11 bases match TRBD2. Looked up from germline, CDR1 is LGHDT and CDR2 is YNNKEL (reference sequence). V shed 3 bases, J shed 4 bases, and the junction held 5 bases outside the gene matches. The CDR3 loop spans 16 amino acids. The CDR3 bases are TGTGCCAGCAGCCACTCCCTAGCGGGGGGTTACAATGAGCAGTTCTTC. Amino acid sequence: CASSHSLAGGYNEQFF.

The chain is built from TRBV6-5 and TRBJ1-6, with no clear D. Germline V gene data show CDR1 as MNHEY and CDR2 as SVGAGI. CDR3 length equals 13 residues. V was shortened by 0 bases and J by 9 bases, with 6 bases between the two germline ends. The CDR3 spells CASSYSMTSPLHF. The CDR3 DNA follows: TGTGCCAGCAGTTACTCGATGACTTCACCCCTCCACTTT.